Shown below are 5 T cell receptor beta chains from a single sample sequenced in a study of identical twins (dated by TCRdb to the mid-2010s). The library was built by means of 5' RACE. Sequencer: Illumina HiSeq 2000. The raw public reads went through TCRdb reprocessing: fastp at Q25, MiXCR clone calling, in-frame beta chains kept. Records with the same CDR3 protein are collapsed into one entry carrying the most frequent genes and DNA. The sample table contains 600,000 to 850,000 distinct CDR3 sequences; only one count was recorded for approximately 18% of them. The ten largest account for 13% of the sample. The same sample was also used in a study of T cells expressing NK-cell markers.

Sequencing was carried out using PBMCs. All receptors come from a woman younger than 30 in good health.

This clonotype appeared a few times. CDR3 in DNA: TGTGCCAGCAGCTTAGATTCGTGGACCCAGTACTTC. Translating it yields CASSLDSWTQYF. The chain links TRBV7-2 to TRBJ2-5; D unresolved. V shed 1 base and J shed 7 bases, with 7 bases lying between them. Germline CDR1 reads SGHTA; CDR2 reads FQGNSA. This CDR3 region has 12 residues. Together with reference TRBV7-2 and TRBJ2-5, the CDR3 gives the full variable domain: GAGVSQSPSNKVTEKGKDVELRCDPISGHTALYWYRQSLGQGLEFLIYFQGNSAPDKSGLPSDRFSAERTGGSVSTLTIQRTQQEDSAVYLCASSLDSWTQYFGPGTRLLVL.

The J gene is TRBJ1-5, the V gene TRBV6-5; D not certain. The CDR3 totals 15 residues. With 2 bases removed from V and 2 bases from J, the gap between germline ends came to 10 bases. Germline V gene data show CDR1 as MNHEY and CDR2 as SVGAGI. CDR3 DNA sequence: TGTGCCAGCAGTTACAGTGCGTTTGGCAATCAGCCCCAGCATTTT. It yields the protein CASSYSAFGNQPQHF.

This clonotype was picked up a small number of times. The gene calls are TRBV6-5 and TRBJ1-6, with TRBD1 matching 10 bases. Looked up from germline, CDR1 is MNHEY and CDR2 is SVGAGI. V dropped 2 bases and J dropped 8; count of bases not matched to a gene: 3. The CDR3 extends over 15 amino acids. The CDR3 spells CASSYRDRGYSPLHF. In DNA form, the CDR3 reads TGTGCCAGCAGTTACCGGGACAGGGGTTATTCACCCCTCCACTTT.

This chain connects TRBV25-1 to TRBJ2-7, with a tentative D call TRBD2 (7 bases). The CDR3 spans 13 residues. Per the germline V gene, CDR1 is MGHDK and CDR2 is SYGVNS. V lost 4 bases and J lost 3, with 10 bases in between. CDR3 in amino acids: CASSAGGNYEQYF. The CDR3 region has the DNA TGTGCCAGCAGTGCGGGGGGCAACTACGAGCAGTACTTC.

The V call is TRBV29-1, the J call TRBJ2-1, with D possibly being TRBD1 or TRBD2 (5 bases each). The CDR3 is 12 amino acids. The germline gives CDR1 SQVTM, CDR2 ANQGSEA. Trimming took off 4 bases at V and 10 bases at J, with 14 bases between the two ends. This CDR3 is CSVGAWGSEQFF. CDR3 DNA: TGCAGCGTTGGCGCCTGGGGGTCGGAGCAGTTCTTC.